This T cell receptor (beta chain) came from a study of T cell repertoires in cytomegalovirus infection. Germline loops: CDR1 SGHVS, CDR2 FNYEAQ. With V trimmed by 5 bases and J by 5 bases, 7 bases remained unmatched. The CDR3 consists of 15 residues. TCRdb reanalysed the reads using MiXCR and keeps one entry per CDR3 protein. This table has under 500,000 distinct CDR3 sequences, roughly 46% appearing once. Study results and limitations: The response measured ex vivo was dominated by TCR beta clonotypes (HLA-C-restricted and CMV-specific).

This clonotype was counted between two and nine times. As yet, its antigen is unknown. The sample in question was cultured PBMCs, obtained from culture after CMV antigen stimulation. This chain links TRBV7-6 with TRBJ2-1; TRBD2 agrees at 9 bases. The TCR sequence derives from a human donor in good health (CMV status not recorded). Some clones in this sample may be carry-over from other donors' samples. The CDR3 DNA sequence: TGTGCCAGCAGCACTTTAGCGGGGGCCGACAATGAGCAGTTCTTC. It yields the protein CASSTLAGADNEQFF. Filled out from reference TRBV7-6 and TRBJ2-1, the complete variable domain reads GAGVSQSPRYKVTKRGQDVALRCDPISGHVSLYWYRQALGQGPEFLTYFNYEAQQDKSGLPNDRFSAERPEGSISTLTIQRTEQRDSAMYRCASSTLAGADNEQFFGPGTRLTVL.